Listed below are T cell receptor beta chains from one sample, sequenced in a study of beta chain features in type 1 diabetes. Repertoires were generated with immunoSEQ multiplex PCR, while TCRdb's copy carries only in-frame clones and drops some. Altogether a few hundred thousand clones are present, roughly 13% being singletons, with the ten largest covering 0.013% to 0.015%. Sequencing was done on a sample of naive CD4+ T cells from blood. These receptors all come from a woman between 18 and 29 years old with type 1 diabetes. Both conserved end residues are part of each CDR3. A D gene is named only where the DNA matches it firmly. Expanded clones are given a class, and other clones once, few, many or no size at all.

abundance | d_gene | j_gene | v_gene | CDR3aa | CDR3nt
NA | TRBD1 | TRBJ2-5 | TRBV6-6 | CASTLRTGLETQYF | TGTGCCAGCACCCTAAGGACAGGGCTGGAGACCCAGTACTTC
NA | TRBD1 | TRBJ1-2 | TRBV2 | CASSGQGQGAYGYTF | TGTGCCAGCAGTGGACAGGGCCAAGGTGCCTATGGCTACACCTTC
few | NA | TRBJ1-2 | TRBV4-3 | CASSQDRAREDGYTF | TGCGCCAGCAGCCAAGATAGAGCTAGGGAGGATGGCTACACCTTC
NA | NA | TRBJ2-1 | TRBV7-2 | CASSLVNEQFF | TGTGCCAGCAGCTTAGTAAATGAGCAGTTCTTC
NA | TRBD1 | TRBJ2-4 | TRBV18 | CASSPTGAAKNIQYF | TGTGCCAGCTCACCCACAGGGGCGGCCAAAAACATTCAGTACTTC
NA | TRBD2 | TRBJ2-3 | TRBV18 | CASSPNGLAGDTQYF | TGTGCCAGCTCACCAAACGGACTAGCGGGAGATACGCAGTATTTT
few | TRBD2 | TRBJ2-7 | TRBV27 | CASSLMGLAGPYEQYF | TGTGCCAGCAGTTTAATGGGACTAGCGGGCCCCTACGAGCAGTACTTC
few | TRBD1 | TRBJ2-1 | TRBV28 | CASSSPGQGAPNEQFF | TGTGCCAGCAGCTCGCCGGGACAGGGGGCCCCCAATGAGCAGTTCTTC
NA | NA | TRBJ1-5 | TRBV11-3 | CASSGAGQNQPQHF | TGTGCCAGCAGCGGGGCAGGGCAAAATCAGCCCCAGCATTTT
few | TRBD1 | TRBJ2-2 | TRBV5-4 | CASSVTGDTGELFF | TGTGCCAGCAGCGTGACAGGGGACACCGGGGAGCTGTTTTTT
NA | NA | TRBJ2-1 | TRBV18 | CASSAMEGLKPNEQFF | TGTGCCAGCTCAGCTATGGAGGGCCTAAAACCCAATGAGCAGTTCTTC
NA | NA | TRBJ1-3 | TRBV30 | CAWNSGSSGNTIYF | TGTGCCTGGAATTCGGGGTCGTCTGGAAACACCATATATTTT
NA | TRBD2 | TRBJ2-5 | TRBV7-2 | CASSLAGTSGKETQYF | TGTGCCAGCAGCTTAGCTGGGACTAGCGGGAAAGAGACCCAGTACTTC
NA | NA | TRBJ1-1 | TRBV27 | CASSLRGDTEAFF | TGTGCCAGCAGTCTCCGGGGGGACACTGAAGCTTTCTTT
few | NA | TRBJ2-4 | TRBV11-2 | CASCPGHAQRNIQYF | TGTGCCAGTTGCCCGGGACACGCGCAACGGAACATTCAGTACTTC
NA | NA | TRBJ2-5 | TRBV27 | CASSLSTGTQYF | TGTGCCAGCAGTTTATCAACGGGGACCCAGTACTTC
few | TRBD2 | TRBJ2-1 | TRBV2 | CASSPRTSGSNEQFF | TGTGCCAGCAGTCCAAGGACTAGCGGGTCGAATGAGCAGTTCTTC
NA | NA | TRBJ2-7 | TRBV11-3 | CASSLAGEEQYF | TGTGCCAGCAGCTTAGCAGGGGAGGAGCAGTACTTC
few | NA | TRBJ2-5 | TRBV15 | CATSRVSRYQETQYF | TGTGCCACCAGCAGAGTGTCCCGTTACCAAGAGACCCAGTACTTC
NA | TRBD2 | TRBJ2-3 | TRBV7-2 | CASSLSTSGDTQYF | TGTGCCAGCAGCTTATCGACTAGCGGAGATACGCAGTATTTT
few | TRBD1 | TRBJ2-1 | TRBV30 | CAFTVGTVRYNEQFF | TGTGCCTTCACCGTCGGGACAGTGAGATACAATGAGCAGTTCTTC
few | NA | TRBJ2-1 | TRBV18 | CASSPPGLTYNEQFF | TGTGCCAGCTCACCACCAGGACTAACCTACAATGAGCAGTTCTTC
few | TRBD1 | TRBJ1-1 | TRBV25-1 | CASSGQGTNTEAFF | TGTGCCAGCAGTGGACAGGGCACAAACACTGAAGCTTTCTTT
NA | NA | TRBJ1-1 | TRBV7-9 | CASTQSTVNTEAFF | TGTGCCAGCACCCAATCTACAGTGAACACTGAAGCTTTCTTT
NA | TRBD2 | TRBJ2-3 | TRBV5-6 | CASSRLAGVVDTQYF | TGTGCCAGCAGCCGGCTAGCGGGAGTGGTAGATACGCAGTATTTT
few | TRBD1 | TRBJ1-2 | TRBV6-5 | CASRGQGSYTF | TGTGCCAGCAGAGGACAGGGAAGCTACACCTTC
NA | NA | TRBJ1-1 | TRBV30 | CAWSVTRALLRNTEAFF | TGTGCCTGGAGTGTAACCAGGGCCCTCCTTCGGAACACTGAAGCTTTCTTT
few | TRBD2 | TRBJ2-2 | TRBV29-1 | CSVGGTGELFF | TGCAGCGTGGGGGGGACCGGGGAGCTGTTTTTT
few | TRBD1 | TRBJ2-7 | TRBV28 | CASRKGQGIFYEQYF | TGTGCCAGCCGTAAGGGACAGGGGATCTTCTACGAGCAGTACTTC
few | TRBD1 | TRBJ2-5 | TRBV9 | CASSVSDRGRETQYF | TGTGCCAGCAGCGTATCGGACAGGGGGCGAGAGACCCAGTACTTC
NA | NA | TRBJ2-1 | TRBV5-4 | CASSSGWGPNNEQFF | TGTGCCAGCAGCTCTGGATGGGGCCCCAACAATGAGCAGTTCTTC
few | TRBD2 | TRBJ2-1 | TRBV2 | CASTYRAGEGGNEQFF | TGTGCCAGCACCTACCGTGCGGGGGAGGGCGGCAATGAGCAGTTCTTC
NA | TRBD1 | TRBJ1-2 | TRBV18 | CASSTDRDYGYTF | TGTGCCAGCTCAACCGACAGGGACTATGGCTACACCTTC
few | TRBD1 | TRBJ1-1 | TRBV28 | CASSSPRQGKTEAFF | TGTGCCAGCAGTTCTCCCCGACAGGGGAAGACTGAAGCTTTCTTT
NA | NA | TRBJ2-7 | TRBV13 | CASSLRVRTYQKDYEQYF | TGTGCCAGCAGCTTAAGGGTCCGGACTTACCAAAAAGACTACGAGCAGTACTTC
few | NA | TRBJ1-4 | TRBV2 | CASRQNEKLFF | TGTGCCAGCAGGCAGAATGAAAAACTGTTTTTT
few | TRBD1 | TRBJ1-5 | TRBV2 | CASSIGQGIKPQHF | TGTGCCAGCAGCATAGGACAGGGGATAAAGCCCCAGCATTTT
NA | TRBD1 | TRBJ2-2 | TRBV2 | CASNGQGYTGELFF | TGTGCCAGCAATGGACAGGGATACACCGGGGAGCTGTTTTTT
NA | TRBD2 | TRBJ2-2 | TRBV2 | CASSAIAGWGELFF | TGTGCCAGCAGTGCCATAGCGGGATGGGGGGAGCTGTTTTTT
few | TRBD2 | TRBJ2-1 | TRBV28 | CASSLSGREQFF | TGTGCCAGCAGTCTTAGCGGGAGGGAGCAGTTCTTC
NA | NA | TRBJ1-2 | TRBV19 | CASSISTGGDYGYTF | TGTGCCAGTAGTATCTCTACAGGTGGGGACTATGGCTACACCTTC
NA | TRBD1 | TRBJ1-2 | TRBV11-2 | CASNTPRDRGRGYTF | TGTGCCAGCAACACTCCCCGGGACAGAGGTCGAGGCTACACCTTC
few | TRBD2 | TRBJ2-5 | TRBV5-1 | CASSQYQAGGETQYF | TGCGCCAGCAGCCAGTACCAAGCGGGAGGGGAGACCCAGTACTTC
few | NA | TRBJ2-7 | TRBV29-1 | CSVSSGEQYF | TGCAGCGTTTCTTCGGGCGAGCAGTACTTC
NA | TRBD1 | TRBJ1-1 | TRBV30 | CALLADRGNTEAFF | TGTGCCCTCCTAGCCGACAGGGGGAACACTGAAGCTTTCTTT
NA | TRBD1 | TRBJ1-1 | TRBV27 | CASTVTGVSTEAFF | TGTGCCAGCACCGTGACAGGGGTTAGCACTGAAGCTTTCTTT
NA | NA | TRBJ1-1 | TRBV27 | CATGLQGPREAFF | TGTGCCACGGGACTCCAGGGCCCCCGAGAAGCTTTCTTT
few | TRBD2 | TRBJ2-7 | TRBV7-9 | CASSLGSGGSSEQYF | TGTGCCAGCAGCTTAGGAAGCGGGGGGTCGAGCGAGCAGTACTTC
NA | NA | TRBJ2-1 | TRBV6-5 | CASRQGQRRGEQFF | TGTGCCAGCAGACAGGGACAGCGGAGGGGGGAGCAGTTCTTC